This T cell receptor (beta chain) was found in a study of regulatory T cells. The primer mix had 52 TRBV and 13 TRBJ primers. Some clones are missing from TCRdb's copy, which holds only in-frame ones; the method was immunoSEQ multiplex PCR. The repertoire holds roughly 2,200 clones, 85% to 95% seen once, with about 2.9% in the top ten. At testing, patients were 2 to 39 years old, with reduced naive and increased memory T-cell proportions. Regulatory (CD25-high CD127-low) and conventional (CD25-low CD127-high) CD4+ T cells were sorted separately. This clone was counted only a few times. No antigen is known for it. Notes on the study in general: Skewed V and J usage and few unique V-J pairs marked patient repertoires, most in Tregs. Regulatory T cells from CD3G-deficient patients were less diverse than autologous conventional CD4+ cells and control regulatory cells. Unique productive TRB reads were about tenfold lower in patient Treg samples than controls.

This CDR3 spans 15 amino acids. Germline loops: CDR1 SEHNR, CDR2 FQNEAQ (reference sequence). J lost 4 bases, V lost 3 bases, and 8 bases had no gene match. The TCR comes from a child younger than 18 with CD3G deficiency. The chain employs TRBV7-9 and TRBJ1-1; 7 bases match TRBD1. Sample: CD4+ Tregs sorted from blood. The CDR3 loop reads CASSLGSTGTTEAFF. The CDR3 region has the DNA TGTGCCAGCAGCTTGGGATCGACAGGGACCACTGAAGCTTTCTTT.